The 32 T cell receptor beta chains below all came from one sample that was sequenced in a study of T cells expressing NK-cell markers. Reprocessing the 5' RACE reads, TCRdb reports a single entry for every CDR3 protein and omits DNA. This sample contains fewer than 400,000 distinct CDR3 sequences. The specimen was blood T cells: a sorted CD56 or NKG2C T cell subset, CD4+ or CD8+ T cells, or bulk PBMC T cells (not recorded which). The receptors shown here come from a man aged 18-70 years in good health.

V is TRBV12-3 or TRBV12-4 and J is TRBJ1-3; TCRdb reports TRBD1, a call that lacks DNA to check it against. CDR3 length: 17 amino acids. This chain's CDR3 is CASSLTIDRGNGNTIYF.

V gene TRBV9 combines with J gene TRBJ1-1. The CDR3 runs 14 residues. Looked up from germline, CDR1 is SGDLS and CDR2 is YYNGEE. The CDR3: CASSVGSTNTEAFF.

The chain is built from TRBV2 and TRBJ2-6; TCRdb designates TRBD1, a call that cannot be tested without DNA. Germline lookup yields CDR1 SNHLY and CDR2 FYNNEI. The CDR3 is 16 residues long. CDR3 sequence: CASGDRSSAGANVLTF. The complete variable domain, with remaining parts taken from reference TRBV2 and TRBJ2-6, reads EPEVTQTPSHQVTQMGQEVILRCVPISNHLYFYWYRQILGQKVEFLVSFYNNEISEKSEIFDDQFSVERPDGSNFTLKIRSTKLEDSAMYFCASGDRSSAGANVLTFGAGSRLTVL.

V is TRBV6-2 or TRBV6-3 and J is TRBJ2-1; lacking DNA, the TRBD2 call made by TCRdb goes unchecked. Germline V gene sequence: CDR1 MNHEY, CDR2 SVGEGT. The CDR3 contains 18 residues. CDR3: CASSYPLAGAYSYNEQFF.

The chain employs TRBV27 and TRBJ2-5; the D gene TCRdb calls, TRBD1, cannot be checked with no DNA. This CDR3 is built from 13 residues. Germline loops: CDR1 MNHEY, CDR2 SMNVEV (reference sequence). The CDR3 protein is CASSSRGLETQYF.

CDR3 residues: CASSLLSTGANTEAFF. This rearrangement joins TRBV7-8 to TRBJ1-1; TCRdb reports TRBD1, a call that lacks DNA to check it against. The CDR3 has 16 residues. CDR1 and CDR2 from the germline V gene are SGHVS and FQNEAQ.

The V call is TRBV24-1, the J call TRBJ2-1; TCRdb lists TRBD2, though no DNA is available to test this call. In germline, CDR1 is KGHDR, CDR2 SFDVKD. The CDR3 has 18 amino acids. The CDR3 reads CATSVTSGGPSSYNEQFF.

V usage is TRBV5-1 and J usage is TRBJ1-1; absent DNA, TCRdb's TRBD1 call cannot be checked. Per germline, CDR1 SGHRS and CDR2 YFSETQ. The CDR3 totals 14 residues. CDR3 residues: CASRTGGAGTEAFF. The variable domain in full, completed from reference TRBV5-1 and TRBJ1-1, reads KAGVTQTPRYLIKTRGQQVTLSCSPISGHRSVSWYQQTPGQGLQFLFEYFSETQRNKGNFPGRFSGRQFSNSRSEMNVSTLELGDSALYLCASRTGGAGTEAFFGQGTRLTVV.

CDR3 sequence: CASTLAGGRETQYF. This chain links TRBV11-2 with TRBJ2-5; no DNA is available, so the TRBD2 call from TCRdb remains unchecked. This CDR3 spans 14 amino acids. The germline V gene has CDR1 SGHAT and CDR2 FQNNGV.

The CDR3 is CASSLIPGLGGKTQYF. The chain employs TRBV7-2 and TRBJ2-5; TCRdb selects TRBD2, and the lack of DNA leaves this call unchecked. In germline, CDR1 is SGHTA, CDR2 FQGNSA. CDR3 size: 16 residues.

J is TRBJ2-2 and V is TRBV5-6; TCRdb returns TRBD1, unconfirmable since there is no DNA. This CDR3 comprises 14 residues. Germline V gene lookup returns CDR1 SGHDT and CDR2 YYEEEE. CDR3 sequence reads: CASSDTLNTGELFF.

The chain recombines TRBV12-3 or TRBV12-4 with TRBJ1-2; without DNA, the TCRdb call of TRBD1 cannot be checked. The CDR3 is made up of 14 amino acids. This CDR3 reads CASSAGTGSYGYTF.

The chain employs TRBV20-1 and TRBJ2-3; TCRdb picks TRBD1, but there is no DNA to check that call. Germline assignment: CDR1 DFQATT and CDR2 SNEGSKA (reference sequence). The CDR3 sequence is 15 residues long. CDR3 loop: CSATGGRLNTDTQYF.

The rearrangement uses TRBV10-3 and TRBJ2-5; TCRdb's D call of TRBD2 is untestable without DNA. Germline V gives CDR1 ENHRY, CDR2 SYGVKD. The CDR3 is 13 amino acids. The CDR3: CAISSSAPETQYF.

V gene TRBV6-5 combines with J gene TRBJ2-3. The CDR3 sequence is 14 residues long. Germline lookup yields CDR1 MNHEY and CDR2 SVGAGI. This CDR3 is CASSYMLSTDTQYF.

The CDR3 spells CASSFGAGTTNHEQYF. V usage is TRBV12-3 or TRBV12-4 and J usage is TRBJ2-7; TCRdb gives TRBD1 as the D gene, but with no DNA this cannot be confirmed. The CDR3 sequence is 16 residues long.

The J gene is TRBJ2-3, the V gene TRBV10-3. The germline V gene has CDR1 ENHRY and CDR2 SYGVKD. The CDR3 has 14 amino acids. CDR3 residues: CAISEWNPTDTQYF.

The chain couples TRBV6-1 to TRBJ2-1; lacking DNA, the TRBD1 call made by TCRdb goes unchecked. The CDR3 extends over 17 amino acids. Germline assignment: CDR1 MNHNS and CDR2 SASEGT. The CDR3 loop reads CASTPMGGSSSYNEQFF.

The CDR3: CASSPLNSGADTQYF. V gene TRBV18 combines with J gene TRBJ2-3; TCRdb's D gene call, TRBD1, goes unchecked for lack of DNA. Germline lookup yields CDR1 KGHSH and CDR2 LQKENI. The CDR3 covers 15 residues.

This chain connects TRBV11-1 to TRBJ2-3; the D gene TCRdb calls, TRBD2, cannot be checked with no DNA. The CDR3 length is 18 residues. Germline loops: CDR1 SGHAT, CDR2 FQDESV (reference sequence). The CDR3 reads CASSFLSLRGGVIDTQYF. Based on the CDR3 plus reference TRBV11-1 and TRBJ2-3, the full variable domain is EAEVAQSPRYKITEKSQAVAFWCDPISGHATLYWYRQILGQGPELLVQFQDESVVDDSQLPKDRFSAERLKGVDSTLKIQPAELGDSAMYLCASSFLSLRGGVIDTQYFGPGTRLTVL.

The chain is built from TRBV28 and TRBJ1-5. Germline lookup yields CDR1 MDHEN and CDR2 SYDVKM. CDR3 length equals 13 residues. The CDR3 protein is CASSTRGGQPQHF.

The rearrangement uses TRBV6-1 and TRBJ2-5; TCRdb picks TRBD1, but there is no DNA to check that call. Germline CDR1 reads MNHNS; CDR2 reads SASEGT. The CDR3 is made up of 14 amino acids. CDR3 sequence reads: CASRTQQGSETQYF.

The chain has TRBV5-6 and TRBJ2-2. Germline loops: CDR1 SGHDT, CDR2 YYEEEE. This CDR3 has 12 residues. CDR3 amino acids: CASSLFTGELFF. Full variable domain (missing parts from reference TRBV5-6 and TRBJ2-2): DAGVTQSPTHLIKTRGQQVTLRCSPKSGHDTVSWYQQALGQGPQFIFQYYEEEERQRGNFPDRFSGHQFPNYSSELNVNALLLGDSALYLCASSLFTGELFFGEGSRLTVL.

This rearrangement joins TRBV28 to TRBJ2-2; TCRdb designates TRBD1, a call that cannot be tested without DNA. The CDR3 loop spans 15 amino acids. The germline gives CDR1 MDHEN, CDR2 SYDVKM. This CDR3 is CASSNRARRTGELFF.

The chain carries TRBV2 and TRBJ2-3; the TRBD1 assignment by TCRdb is unverifiable without DNA. From germline, CDR1 is SNHLY and CDR2 FYNNEI. The CDR3 runs 14 residues. This CDR3 reads CAARGGIGTDTQYF.

The genes are TRBV7-8 and TRBJ1-2; absent DNA, TCRdb's TRBD1 call cannot be checked. The germline CDR1 and CDR2 sequences are SGHVS and FQNEAQ. This CDR3 has 15 amino acids. The CDR3 is CASSPRPTGDYGYTF.

V is TRBV21-1 and J is TRBJ1-1; TCRdb outputs TRBD1, but without DNA this stays unchecked. TRBV21-1 is recorded as a pseudogene. There are 15 residues in the CDR3. The CDR3 spells CASSKLNPPGTEAFF.

CDR3 amino acids: CSARGEVGVGAKNIQYF. This chain uses TRBV20-1 with TRBJ2-4; TCRdb reports TRBD2, a call that lacks DNA to check it against. Germline V gene sequence: CDR1 DFQATT, CDR2 SNEGSKA (reference sequence). The CDR3 loop spans 17 amino acids.

This rearrangement joins TRBV11-3 to TRBJ2-1; TCRdb returns TRBD1, unconfirmable since there is no DNA. Per germline, CDR1 SGHNT and CDR2 YENEEA. This CDR3 has 13 residues. Here the CDR3 reads CASRSGTDNEQFF.

The chain couples TRBV19 to TRBJ2-3; TCRdb indicates TRBD1, and absent DNA this call remains unverified. This CDR3 contains 13 residues. In germline, CDR1 is LNHDA, CDR2 SQIVND (reference sequence). This CDR3 reads CASSIGQGDTQYF.

This rearrangement joins TRBV30 to TRBJ1-5. Germline V gene data show CDR1 as GTSNPN and CDR2 as SVGIG (reference sequence). The CDR3 consists of 13 residues. The CDR3 sequence: CAWSGSDNQPQHF.

The gene calls are TRBV5-1 and TRBJ2-1; TCRdb calls TRBD1, which cannot be checked without DNA. This CDR3 spans 16 amino acids. The germline gives CDR1 SGHRS, CDR2 YFSETQ. CDR3 sequence reads: CASSFGQGPTYNEQFF.